These T cell receptor beta chains were read from a single sample in a study of T cell responses to AZD1222 COVID-19 vaccine. The table came from immunoSEQ multiplex PCR; TCRdb's copy has only in-frame clones and leaves some out. The table has 160,000 or so clones, roughly 86% seen once. The sequences come from peripheral blood, collected on day 0 of AZD1222 vaccination. The receptors come from an adult in good health. Both conserved end residues are part of each CDR3. The D gene is left open where the match is weak. A row's size may be missing; if present it is once, few, many or a size class.

d_call,j_call,v_call,clone_size,cdr3_nt,cdr3_aa
.,TRBJ1-2,TRBV5-6,.,TGTGCCAGCATCCACGGGGGGGCTAACTATGGCTACACCTTC,CASIHGGANYGYTF
TRBD2,TRBJ2-1,TRBV5-4,.,TGTGCCAGCAGCCCGCCGGGGACTAGCGGGAGTTATGAGCAGTTCTTC,CASSPPGTSGSYEQFF
TRBD1,TRBJ1-1,TRBV7-9,.,TGTGCCAGCAGCGATTGGACAGGTCGGGCTTTCTTT,CASSDWTGRAFF
.,TRBJ2-3,TRBV28,.,TGTGCCAGCAGTGGAGGCACAGATACGCAGTATTTT,CASSGGTDTQYF
.,TRBJ2-1,TRBV7-6,.,TGTGCCAGCAGAAGGGTCGGGGGCTTCTCGGGAAATGAGCAGTTCTTC,CASRRVGGFSGNEQFF
.,TRBJ2-7,TRBV6-5,.,TGTGCCAGCAGGGACAGCTCGCCCCCCTACGAGCAGTACTTC,CASRDSSPPYEQYF
TRBD1,TRBJ1-2,TRBV6-6,.,TGTGCCAGCAGTTACGGTGGACAGGGGGTTTATGGCTACACCTTC,CASSYGGQGVYGYTF
.,TRBJ1-2,TRBV3-1/TRBV3-2,few,TGTGCCAGCAGCCCGGGGGGGGCTAACTATGGCTACACCTTC,CASSPGGANYGYTF
.,TRBJ1-1,TRBV30,.,TGTGCCTGGAGTGTGGGGACGAGCACTGAAGCTTTCTTT,CAWSVGTSTEAFF
.,TRBJ1-6,TRBV4-1,.,TGCGCCAGCAGCCAACAGGATTCACCCCTCCACTTT,CASSQQDSPLHF
.,TRBJ1-3,TRBV5-1,once,TGCGCCAGCAGCTTGGATGGGGCAGGGTTGGACACCATATATTTT,CASSLDGAGLDTIYF
.,TRBJ1-1,TRBV10-3,.,TGTGCCATCAGTGTTCCCGGCGGTGAAGCTTTCTTT,CAISVPGGEAFF
TRBD1,TRBJ1-4,TRBV29-1,.,TGCAGCGTTGAAGTGGGGACAGGGGGAGAAAAACTGTTTTTT,CSVEVGTGGEKLFF
TRBD1,TRBJ2-1,TRBV20-1,.,TGCAGTGCTAGTCTCGACAGGGGGAGCGAGCAGTTCTTC,CSASLDRGSEQFF
.,TRBJ1-4,TRBV18,.,TGTGCCAGCTCACCGGTAGGTCAGGCTGAAAAACTGTTTTTT,CASSPVGQAEKLFF
TRBD1,TRBJ1-3,TRBV9,.,TGTGCCAGCAGCGGAGGGGACAGCCCAAACACCATATATTTT,CASSGGDSPNTIYF
.,TRBJ1-3,TRBV6-5,.,TGTGCCAGCAGCCAGGTCATCTGGGGATTGAACACCATATATTTT,CASSQVIWGLNTIYF
.,TRBJ1-3,TRBV18,.,TGTGCCAGCTCACATCCGGGAAACACCATATATTTT,CASSHPGNTIYF
.,TRBJ1-3,TRBV18,.,TGTGCCAGCTCCACAGGAACCGCTGGAAACACCATATATTTT,CASSTGTAGNTIYF
TRBD1,TRBJ1-1,TRBV10-3,.,TGTGCCATCAGAGGATGGGACAGGGGGCCTTCTGAAGCTTTCTTT,CAIRGWDRGPSEAFF
TRBD2,TRBJ2-3,TRBV11-3,.,TGTGCCAGCAGTCACGGGACTAGCGGGATCGATACGCAGTATTTT,CASSHGTSGIDTQYF
TRBD2,TRBJ2-1,TRBV7-7,.,TGTGCTAGCAGCTTAGGGGGACTAGCGGGGGATGAGCAGTTCTTC,CASSLGGLAGDEQFF
TRBD1,TRBJ1-4,TRBV5-1,.,TGCGCCAGCAGCCTCTACAGGGGCACTAATGAAAAACTGTTTTTT,CASSLYRGTNEKLFF
.,TRBJ1-2,TRBV28,.,TGTGCCAGCAGTTTAATGGGGCAGGGGAGGGGTGGCTACACCTTC,CASSLMGQGRGGYTF
.,TRBJ1-3,TRBV5-1,.,TGCGCCAGCAGCTGGGGGGACCGCGCCTCTGGAAACACCATATATTTT,CASSWGDRASGNTIYF
.,TRBJ2-2,TRBV19,.,TGTGCCAGTACCGGGGGGCGTGACACCGGGGAGCTGTTTTTT,CASTGGRDTGELFF
.,TRBJ1-1,TRBV7-9,.,TGTGCCAGCAGCTTTGATGACATCCAGAACACTGAAGCTTTCTTT,CASSFDDIQNTEAFF
TRBD1,TRBJ1-2,TRBV7-3,.,TGTGCCAGCAGCCCCTTCCCTGGACAGGGGACTAACTATGGCTACACCTTC,CASSPFPGQGTNYGYTF
.,TRBJ1-1,TRBV10-3,.,TGTGCCATCACCCAGGGACTCGAAAGAACTGAAGCTTTCTTT,CAITQGLERTEAFF
TRBD1,TRBJ2-7,TRBV2,.,TGTGCCAGCGAAGCCGGGACAGGCTCCTACGAGCAGTACTTC,CASEAGTGSYEQYF
.,TRBJ2-7,TRBV29-1,few,TGCAGCGTTGAGGGGGACGGGGAGCAGTACTTC,CSVEGDGEQYF
TRBD2,TRBJ2-1,TRBV6-2/TRBV6-3,.,TGTGCCAGCAGTTACTCAACTAGCGGGGGCTTGTTTAGGTCCTACAATGAGCAGTTCTTC,CASSYSTSGGLFRSYNEQFF
TRBD1,TRBJ1-1,TRBV5-6,.,TGTGCCAGCAGCCGACAGGGGAACACTGAAGCTTTCTTT,CASSRQGNTEAFF
.,TRBJ1-5,TRBV5-4,.,TGTGCCAGCAGCCTGGGGGCAGGGGCCAATCAGCCCCAGCATTTT,CASSLGAGANQPQHF
.,TRBJ1-2,TRBV27,.,TGTGCCAGCAGTTTAAGTCTAGCGGGAGGGAACTTACGGTACACCTTC,CASSLSLAGGNLRYTF
.,TRBJ1-6,TRBV6-2/TRBV6-3,.,TGTGCCAGCAGTTACTCGCGGCGCTATAATTCACCCCTCCACTTT,CASSYSRRYNSPLHF
.,TRBJ2-7,TRBV5-5,.,TGTGCCAGCAGCCCCCTAGGGGGGTTACCCTACGAGCAGTACTTC,CASSPLGGLPYEQYF
.,TRBJ1-1,TRBV27,.,TGTGCCAGCAGCCCCATACGGACAGTGAACACTGAAGCTTTCTTT,CASSPIRTVNTEAFF
TRBD2,TRBJ2-3,TRBV5-1,.,TGCGCCAGCAGCTTAGGACTAGCGGGGGTCGATACGCAGTATTTT,CASSLGLAGVDTQYF
.,TRBJ1-2,TRBV6-5,.,TGTGCCAGCAGACCCCGGGACCCTGGATATGGCTACACCTTC,CASRPRDPGYGYTF
.,TRBJ2-3,TRBV3-1/TRBV3-2,.,TGTGCCAGCAGCCAAGGGTTAAGGTTAGCGGCGGCGCAGTATTTT,CASSQGLRLAAAQYF
.,TRBJ1-3,TRBV5-4,.,TGTGCCAGCAGCTTGGGTGGCCTTAGCTCTGGAAACACCATATATTTT,CASSLGGLSSGNTIYF